A selection of T cell receptor beta chains follows, all from one sample in a study of Ad26.COV2.S vaccination and SARS-CoV-2 variants. Data came from immunoSEQ multiplex PCR; TCRdb stores just in-frame clones and leaves some out. The sample shows approximately 400,000 clones, 80% to 90% of them seen only once. Sequences were derived from peripheral blood, sampled in a trial of Ad26.COV2.S vaccine versus placebo. All receptors come from a person between 18 and 65 years old who received the Ad26.COV2.S COVID-19 vaccine or a placebo. The CDR3 runs from the conserved cysteine through the conserved F or W. The D gene is left open where the match is weak. Only part of the rows carry a size: once, few, many, or a class if the clone is expanded.

NA,TRBJ1-2,NA,TRBV6-2/TRBV6-3,CASSYRGGYTF,TGTGCCAGCAGTTACAGGGGTGGCTACACCTTC
NA,TRBJ2-2,TRBD1,TRBV29-1,CSIRTGQTGELFF,TGCAGCATCCGGACAGGACAAACCGGGGAGCTGTTTTTT
many,TRBJ1-2,NA,TRBV3-1/TRBV3-2,CASSQRGRNGYTF,TGTGCCAGCAGCCAAAGAGGCAGGAATGGCTACACCTTC
NA,TRBJ1-6,NA,TRBV5-1,CASKSSDNSPLHF,TGCGCCAGCAAATCCAGCGATAATTCACCCCTCCACTTT
NA,TRBJ2-3,NA,TRBV5-4,CASSFSPGLSLSTDTQYF,TGTGCCAGCAGCTTCTCCCCGGGCCTAAGCCTTAGCACAGATACGCAGTATTTT
NA,TRBJ2-6,NA,TRBV5-6,CASSFKGAGANVLTF,TGTGCCAGCAGCTTCAAGGGAGCAGGGGCCAACGTCCTGACTTTC
NA,TRBJ2-2,TRBD1,TRBV2,CASSERGQGYTGELFF,TGTGCCAGCAGTGAAAGGGGACAGGGGTACACCGGGGAGCTGTTTTTT
few,TRBJ1-1,TRBD1,TRBV5-1,CASSSGTGGTEAFF,TGCGCCAGCAGCTCCGGGACAGGGGGCACTGAAGCTTTCTTT
NA,TRBJ2-2,NA,TRBV11-2,CASSLGLTGELFF,TGTGCCAGCAGCTTGGGACTCACCGGGGAGCTGTTTTTT
NA,TRBJ2-2,NA,TRBV14,CASSQASRTGELFF,TGTGCCAGCAGCCAAGCATCGAGAACCGGGGAGCTGTTTTTT
NA,TRBJ2-2,NA,TRBV7-9,CASSPPRQNTGELFF,TGTGCCAGCAGCCCTCCGAGGCAGAACACCGGGGAGCTGTTTTTT
NA,TRBJ1-5,TRBD1,TRBV6-6,CASSHRTGSQPQHF,TGTGCCAGCAGTCACCGGACAGGTAGTCAGCCCCAGCATTTT
NA,TRBJ1-2,NA,TRBV14,CASSQRHQADLYGYTF,TGTGCCAGCAGCCAACGACATCAGGCAGACCTCTATGGCTACACCTTC
NA,TRBJ2-1,TRBD2,TRBV7-9,CASSLSGTTNNEQFF,TGTGCCAGCAGCTTATCTGGGACTACCAATAATGAGCAGTTCTTC
few,TRBJ2-2,TRBD2,TRBV19,CASSFLASGSGGELFF,TGTGCCAGTAGTTTCCTGGCTAGCGGGAGCGGCGGGGAGCTGTTTTTT
NA,TRBJ2-7,NA,TRBV11-2,CASSLVVGESSYEQYF,TGTGCCAGCAGCTTAGTCGTGGGAGAAAGCTCCTACGAGCAGTACTTC
NA,TRBJ2-3,NA,TRBV10-3,CAISEERQGVGTDTQYF,TGTGCCATCAGTGAGGAGAGGCAGGGAGTAGGCACAGATACGCAGTATTTT
NA,TRBJ1-1,TRBD1,TRBV9,CASRPTGATEAFF,TGTGCCAGCAGGCCGACAGGGGCCACTGAAGCTTTCTTT
NA,TRBJ1-1,NA,TRBV6-2/TRBV6-3,CASSSDMSRKFQVNTEAFF,TGTGCCAGCAGTTCGGACATGTCTAGAAAATTCCAGGTGAACACTGAAGCTTTCTTT
NA,TRBJ2-7,NA,TRBV14,CASRAGAAYEQYF,TGTGCCAGCAGGGCGGGGGCGGCCTACGAGCAGTACTTC
NA,TRBJ2-2,NA,TRBV30,CAWRPFINTGELFF,TGTGCCTGGCGACCGTTTATCAACACCGGGGAGCTGTTTTTT
once,TRBJ2-7,NA,TRBV27,CASSLGPGGAYEQYF,TGTGCCAGCAGTTTGGGCCCGGGCGGGGCCTACGAGCAGTACTTC
NA,TRBJ2-1,NA,TRBV12-5,CASGVGGSYNEQFF,TGTGCTAGTGGTGTCGGGGGCTCCTACAATGAGCAGTTCTTC
NA,TRBJ1-2,NA,TRBV30,CAWRGGGHYGYTF,TGTGCCTGGAGGGGGGGAGGTCACTATGGCTACACCTTC
NA,TRBJ2-7,NA,TRBV4-3,CASSQYQSPGSEQYF,TGCGCCAGCAGCCAATACCAAAGTCCAGGGTCCGAGCAGTACTTC
NA,TRBJ2-1,NA,TRBV6-4,CASSDSVGGYYNEQFF,TGTGCCAGCAGTGACTCTGTCGGGGGCTATTACAATGAGCAGTTCTTC
NA,TRBJ2-1,TRBD2,TRBV20-1,CSASSGGGSYNEQFF,TGCAGTGCTAGTAGCGGGGGAGGCTCCTACAATGAGCAGTTCTTC
NA,TRBJ1-5,NA,TRBV7-6,CASSSDRNQPQHF,TGTGCCAGCAGCTCCGACAGGAATCAGCCCCAGCATTTT
NA,TRBJ1-5,NA,TRBV19,CASIGTRNQPQHF,TGTGCCAGTATCGGGACAAGAAATCAGCCCCAGCATTTT
NA,TRBJ2-7,NA,TRBV6-5,CASSLSGPFDEQYF,TGTGCCAGCAGTCTTAGCGGACCCTTCGACGAGCAGTACTTC
NA,TRBJ2-3,NA,TRBV4-2,CASKPYGGGRDTQYF,TGTGCCAGCAAGCCATATGGGGGCGGTAGAGATACGCAGTATTTT
NA,TRBJ1-2,TRBD1,TRBV6-5,CASSYSGDSLYGYTF,TGTGCCAGCAGTTACTCCGGGGACAGTCTCTATGGCTACACCTTC
NA,TRBJ2-1,TRBD2,TRBV9,CASSVGGGPYNEQFF,TGTGCCAGCAGCGTAGGGGGGGGTCCCTACAATGAGCAGTTCTTC
few,TRBJ1-1,NA,TRBV19,CASSTPGRGNTEAFF,TGTGCCAGTAGTACCCCGGGACGGGGGAACACTGAAGCTTTCTTT
NA,TRBJ2-1,TRBD2,TRBV3-1/TRBV3-2,CASSPTGGLAGGLSHNEQFF,TGTGCCAGCAGCCCAACCGGAGGCCTAGCGGGGGGGCTTTCCCACAATGAGCAGTTCTTC
NA,TRBJ2-7,TRBD1,TRBV28,CASSLAGGAFYEQYF,TGTGCCAGCAGTTTGGCAGGGGGCGCTTTCTACGAGCAGTACTTC
many,TRBJ1-2,TRBD1,TRBV5-1,CASSLAQGGKNSYGYTF,TGCGCCAGCAGCTTGGCACAGGGGGGAAAAAATTCTTATGGCTACACCTTC